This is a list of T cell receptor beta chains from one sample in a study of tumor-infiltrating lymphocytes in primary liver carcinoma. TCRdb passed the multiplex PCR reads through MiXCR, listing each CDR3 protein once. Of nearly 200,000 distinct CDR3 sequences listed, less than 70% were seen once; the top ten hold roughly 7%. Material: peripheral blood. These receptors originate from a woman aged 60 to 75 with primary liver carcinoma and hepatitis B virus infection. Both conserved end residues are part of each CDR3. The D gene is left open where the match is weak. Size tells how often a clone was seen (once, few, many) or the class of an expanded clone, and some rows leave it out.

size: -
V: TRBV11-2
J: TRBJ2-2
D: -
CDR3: CASSFGLGTGEMFF
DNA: -

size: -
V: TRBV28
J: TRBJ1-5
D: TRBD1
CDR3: CASTQGGTGGLSQHF
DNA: TGTGCCAGCACCCAAGGCGGGACAGGGGGTTTGTCCCAGCATTTT

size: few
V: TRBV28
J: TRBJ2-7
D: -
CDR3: CASDDRYEQYF
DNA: TGTGCCAGCGACGACCGATACGAGCAGTACTTC

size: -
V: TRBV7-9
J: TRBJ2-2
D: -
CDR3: CASSGQFTGELFF
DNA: TGTGCCAGCAGCGGCCAGTTCACCGGGGAGCTGTTTTTT

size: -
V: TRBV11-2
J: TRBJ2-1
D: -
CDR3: CASRPRLVGVGSYNERFF
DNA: -

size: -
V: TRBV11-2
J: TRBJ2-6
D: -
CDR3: CASSLGSGFSGANVLTF
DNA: TGTGCCAGCAGCCTTGGTTCGGGGTTCTCTGGAGCCAACGTCCTGACTTTC

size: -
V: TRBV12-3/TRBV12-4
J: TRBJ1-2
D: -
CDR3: CVGSLRAWGCTF
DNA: TGTGTCGGCAGTTTGAGAGCTTGGGGCTGCACCTTC

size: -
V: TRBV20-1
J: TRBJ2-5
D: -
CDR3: CSARSWTESQETQYF
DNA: TGCAGTGCTAGATCCTGGACGGAGAGCCAAGAGACCCAGTACTTC

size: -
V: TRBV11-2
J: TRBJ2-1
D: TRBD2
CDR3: CASSSPGLAVYNEQSF
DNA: TGTGCCAGTAGCTCTCCCGGACTAGCGGTGTACAATGAGCAGTCCTTC

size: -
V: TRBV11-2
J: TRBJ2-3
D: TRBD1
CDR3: CNSSLAPGGLRRDTDTQYF
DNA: TGTAACAGCAGCTTAGCTCCAGGGGGCCTACGGAGGGACACAGATACGCAGTATTTT

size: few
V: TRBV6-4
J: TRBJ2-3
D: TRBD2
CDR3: CASSDGAGGPDTQYF
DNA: TGTGCCAGCAGTGACGGAGCGGGAGGGCCAGATACGCAGTATTTT